These 16 T cell receptor beta chains originate from one sample sequenced in a study of blood T cell repertoires in COVID-19. Measured with immunoSEQ multiplex PCR; TCRdb has only the in-frame clones, and not every one. The data contain 150,000 to 200,000 clones, approximately 80% of them singletons. Input material: PBMCs or T cells enriched from blood (not recorded which). Receptor source: a man aged 45-60 years who had recovered from COVID-19.

This chain links TRBV19 with TRBJ2-3, with 13 nucleotides matching TRBD2. The CDR3 runs to 15 residues. With 3 bases clipped from V and 6 bases from J, the junction kept 3 bases outside the gene matches. CDR1 is LNHDA and CDR2 is SQIVND in the germline V gene (reference sequence). CDR3 coding DNA: TGTGCCAGTAGTATGCAACTAGCGGGGGGGGATACGCAGTATTTT. Residues: CASSMQLAGGDTQYF.

Only a few counts were recorded for this clone. The J gene is TRBJ2-5, the V gene TRBV7-2; 7 bases are shared with TRBD2. This CDR3 is built from 15 residues. Germline V lookup: CDR1 SGHTA, CDR2 FQGNSA. Trimming removed 7 bases from V and 3 bases from J; junction bases left unmatched: 11. The CDR3 loop reads CASNWRGLEEETQYF. The CDR3 bases are TGTGCCAGCAATTGGCGGGGGTTGGAAGAAGAGACCCAGTACTTC. Full variable domain (remainder filled in from reference TRBV7-2 and TRBJ2-5): GAGVSQSPSNKVTEKGKDVELRCDPISGHTALYWYRQSLGQGLEFLIYFQGNSAPDKSGLPSDRFSAERTGGSVSTLTIQRTQQEDSAVYLCASNWRGLEEETQYFGPGTRLLVL.

The chain is built from TRBV6-5 and TRBJ2-7; TRBD2 aligns across 7 bases. Germline V gives CDR1 MNHEY, CDR2 SVGAGI. J lost 4 bases, V lost 7 bases, and 7 bases had no gene match. The length of the CDR3 is 13 residues. The CDR3 DNA follows: TGTGCCAGCATTCCCCCGGGGGGATACGAGCAGTACTTC. It translates to CASIPPGGYEQYF.

The chain couples TRBV5-4 to TRBJ2-7; weak D call: TRBD2 (5 bases). Trimming took 0 bases from V and 3 from J, leaving 19 bases between them. There are 17 residues in the CDR3. Germline loops: CDR1 SGHNT, CDR2 YYREEE (reference sequence). The CDR3 sequence is CASSLDLPGLLYYEQYF. CDR3 sequence (DNA): TGTGCCAGCAGCTTGGACCTGCCAGGACTTCTTTACTACGAGCAGTACTTC.

In its sample, this clone was seen once. The chain combines TRBV2 with TRBJ2-3, with 7 nucleotides matching TRBD2. Trimming took 4 bases from V and 0 from J; bases not matched to a gene: 7. The germline gives CDR1 SNHLY, CDR2 FYNNEI. This CDR3 contains 16 residues. The chain's CDR3 is CASSVLAPYSTDTQYF. The CDR3 DNA follows: TGTGCCAGCAGTGTACTAGCGCCCTATAGCACAGATACGCAGTATTTT.

V usage is TRBV5-1 and J usage is TRBJ2-1; 9 nucleotides line up with TRBD1. This CDR3 region has 14 residues. V shed 2 bases and J 6 bases; nucleotides not matched to a gene: 3. Germline V gene lookup returns CDR1 SGHRS and CDR2 YFSETQ. CDR3: CASSFPGQGNEQFF. The CDR3, as DNA: TGCGCCAGCAGCTTCCCGGGACAGGGCAATGAGCAGTTCTTC. Full variable domain (outside the CDR3, taken from reference TRBV5-1 and TRBJ2-1): KAGVTQTPRYLIKTRGQQVTLSCSPISGHRSVSWYQQTPGQGLQFLFEYFSETQRNKGNFPGRFSGRQFSNSRSEMNVSTLELGDSALYLCASSFPGQGNEQFFGPGTRLTVL.

The chain couples TRBV19 to TRBJ1-3; D is possibly TRBD1 (5 bases). The V end was cut by 5 bases, the J end by 2 bases, with 10 bases between. This CDR3 is 14 amino acids long. CDR1 LNHDA and CDR2 SQIVND come from the germline V gene (reference sequence). The CDR3 reads CASSERTPGNTIYF. The CDR3 DNA follows: TGTGCCAGTAGTGAAAGGACACCTGGAAACACCATATATTTT.

The gene calls are TRBV27 and TRBJ2-1; TRBD2 agrees at 10 bases. The ends lost 4 bases at V and 0 bases at J; junction bases unmatched: 6. The CDR3 consists of 17 residues. Germline V gives CDR1 MNHEY, CDR2 SMNVEV (reference sequence). The CDR3: CASSSWTSGNSYNEQFF. Written as DNA, the CDR3 is TGTGCCAGCAGTTCATGGACTAGCGGTAACTCCTACAATGAGCAGTTCTTC.

In this sample, this clone turned up a few times. The chain couples TRBV9 to TRBJ2-2, with D perhaps matching TRBD1 (6 bases). V lost 4 bases, J lost 5 bases, and 12 bases lay in between. CDR1 and CDR2 from the germline V gene are SGDLS and YYNGEE. The CDR3 covers 14 residues. The CDR3 coding sequence is TGTGCCAGCAGCCCAGGACAGACAACCGGGGAGCTGTTTTTT. Its translation: CASSPGQTTGELFF.

This clone appeared once. The chain carries TRBV10-3 and TRBJ1-1; D possibly corresponds to TRBD1 (5 bases). V lost 0 bases and J 4 bases, leaving 15 bases between the germline ends. This CDR3 comprises 16 residues. CDR1 and CDR2 from the germline V gene are ENHRY and SYGVKD. The DNA of the CDR3 is TGTGCCATCAGTGAGTCTGAGCACGTCGGGGGCACTGAAGCTTTCTTT. Translating it yields CAISESEHVGGTEAFF.

CDR3 region: CASSSQRGTQYF. In nucleotides, the CDR3 is TGTGCCAGCAGTTCTCAGCGTGGGACCCAGTACTTC. The chain is built from TRBV28 and TRBJ2-5; no clear D gene. The CDR3 spans 12 residues. Germline V gives CDR1 MDHEN, CDR2 SYDVKM. V gave up 4 bases and J gave up 7 bases, with 10 bases separating them. Full variable domain (missing parts from reference TRBV28 and TRBJ2-5): DVKVTQSSRYLVKRTGEKVFLECVQDMDHENMFWYRQDPGLGLRLIYFSYDVKMKEKGDIPEGYSVSREKKERFSLILESASTNQTSMYLCASSSQRGTQYFGPGTRLLVL.

This clone was seen only once. The CDR3 spells CATQRSTGLAQPQHF. CDR3 DNA sequence: TGTGCCACCCAAAGATCGACAGGGTTGGCTCAGCCCCAGCATTTT. The chain employs TRBV15 and TRBJ1-5; 7 positions match TRBD1. The J segment lost 6 bases and the V segment lost 8 bases, leaving 13 bases of the junction unmatched. This CDR3 has 15 amino acids. Looked up from germline, CDR1 is LNHNV and CDR2 is YYDKDF (reference sequence).

This clone occurred once. This sequence joins TRBV11-2 and TRBJ1-3; D unclear. V lost 5 bases and J lost 2, with 7 bases in between. CDR3 size: 13 residues. CDR1 and CDR2 (germline): SGHAT, FQNNGV. The CDR3 DNA follows: TGTGCCAGCAGCACATTTCCTGGAAACACCATATATTTT. It translates to CASSTFPGNTIYF.

The V call is TRBV30, the J call TRBJ1-1, with D maybe TRBD1 (5 bases). Trimming cost V 3 bases and J 7 bases, with 15 bases left between them. The CDR3 contains 13 residues. In germline, CDR1 is GTSNPN, CDR2 SVGIG (reference sequence). DNA of the CDR3: TGTGCCTGGAGACGACAGTCCCGCGTTGAAGCTTTCTTT. This gives the protein CAWRRQSRVEAFF. Based on the CDR3 plus reference TRBV30 and TRBJ1-1, the full variable domain is SQTIHQWPATLVQPVGSPLSLECTVEGTSNPNLYWYRQAAGRGLQLLFYSVGIGQISSEVPQNLSASRPQDRQFILSSKKLLLSDSGFYLCAWRRQSRVEAFFGQGTRLTVV.

The chain carries TRBV9 and TRBJ2-5; the match to TRBD1 covers 8 bases. The CDR3 runs to 15 residues. CDR1 is SGDLS, CDR2 YYNGEE, per germline. Germline trimming cut 4 bases from V and 1 base from J; bases unmatched to any gene: 6. The CDR3 region is CASSSRDRPQETQYF. In DNA, the CDR3 is TGTGCCAGCAGCTCCCGGGACAGGCCCCAAGAGACCCAGTACTTC. The complete variable domain, with remaining parts taken from reference TRBV9 and TRBJ2-5, reads DSGVTQTPKHLITATGQRVTLRCSPRSGDLSVYWYQQSLDQGLQFLIQYYNGEERAKGNILERFSAQQFPDLHSELNLSSLELGDSALYFCASSSRDRPQETQYFGPGTRLLVL.

This rearrangement joins TRBV5-1 to TRBJ2-5, with no clear D. This CDR3 contains 15 residues. Germline CDR1 SGHRS, CDR2 YFSETQ. V dropped 5 bases and J dropped 1 base, with 15 bases sitting between them. CDR3 sequence (DNA): TGCGCCAGCAGGGCTAATACAGTCTCCCAAGAGACCCAGTACTTC. Translating gives CASRANTVSQETQYF.